Below are 29 T cell receptor beta chains sequenced from a single sample in a study of blood T cell repertoires in COVID-19. Repertoires were generated with immunoSEQ multiplex PCR, while TCRdb's copy carries only in-frame clones and drops some. The sample lists around 260,000 clones; about 87% were seen once. The sequencing input was peripheral blood. These receptors were taken from a man aged 55 to 70 who had recovered from COVID-19.

This sequence joins TRBV5-1 and TRBJ2-5; a weak D match, TRBD2 (7 bases). Germline-derived CDR1 and CDR2 are SGHRS and YFSETQ. This CDR3 is built from 16 residues. Trimming took off 4 bases at V and 4 bases at J, with 20 bases between the two ends. The CDR3 loop reads CASSPLAGAQGETQYF. The CDR3 coding sequence is TGCGCCAGCAGCCCCTTGGCGGGGGCACAGGGAGAGACCCAGTACTTC.

The CDR3 DNA reads TGTGCCAGCAGTGATCGGTGGTACACTGAAGCTTTCTTT. Its protein product is CASSDRWYTEAFF. The chain is built from TRBV6-1 and TRBJ1-1, with D unclear. Germline CDR1 reads MNHNS; CDR2 reads SASEGT. CDR3 length: 13 residues. V lost 3 bases and J 3 bases, leaving 8 bases between the germline ends.

This chain joins TRBV7-9 and TRBJ2-7; TRBD1 is a possible D gene (6 bases). The ends were cut back, 1 base at V and 6 bases at J, with 19 bases in the middle. Germline values: CDR1 SEHNR, CDR2 FQNEAQ (reference sequence). CDR3 length: 16 amino acids. CDR3: CASSLGIGGSEGEQYF. The CDR3 coding sequence is TGTGCCAGCAGCTTAGGTATTGGGGGCTCTGAGGGCGAGCAGTACTTC.

V and J are TRBV6-6 and TRBJ1-2; 7 bases fit TRBD1. Per the germline V gene, CDR1 is MNHNY and CDR2 is SVGAGI (reference sequence). The CDR3 extends over 15 amino acids. The junction had 9 bases not matched to a gene; V was cut back by 2 bases and J by 6 bases. CDR3 nucleotides: TGTGCCAGCAGTTACCCTCGGACAGGCCTAGATGGCTACACCTTC. This gives the protein CASSYPRTGLDGYTF.

CDR3 nucleotide sequence: TGTGCCAGCAGCTCGAACCGGGACAGCCTACCCGGGGAGCTGTTTTTT. Protein: CASSSNRDSLPGELFF. V and J are TRBV5-4 and TRBJ2-2, with 7 bases identical to TRBD1. V shed 3 bases and J 6 bases; nucleotides not matched to a gene: 11. CDR3 length: 16 amino acids. Germline assignment: CDR1 SGHNT and CDR2 YYREEE (reference sequence).

The genes are TRBV5-1 and TRBJ2-1; the D is unclear. Germline values: CDR1 SGHRS, CDR2 YFSETQ. Trimming left V 0 bases short and J 6 bases short, with 10 bases between. This CDR3 contains 14 residues. This CDR3 is CASSLVQNPNEQFF. DNA of the CDR3: TGCGCCAGCAGCTTGGTTCAGAACCCCAATGAGCAGTTCTTC.

The V call is TRBV6-1, the J call TRBJ1-1, with D possibly being TRBD1 (5 bases). This CDR3 region has 13 residues. Germline CDR1 and CDR2: MNHNS and SASEGT. Trimming took off 3 bases at V and 4 bases at J, with 9 bases between the two ends. The CDR3 is CASSEGTLTEAFF. The CDR3 DNA reads as TGTGCCAGCAGTGAGGGGACTCTCACTGAAGCTTTCTTT.

The V call is TRBV29-1, the J call TRBJ2-2; a possible D gene is TRBD1 (5 bases). The germline V gene encodes CDR1 SQVTM and CDR2 ANQGSEA. The length of the CDR3 is 14 residues. V shed 6 bases and J shed 0 bases, with 11 bases lying between them. This CDR3 is CSVLSTANTGELFF. CDR3 in DNA: TGCAGCGTCCTTTCGACAGCGAACACCGGGGAGCTGTTTTTT.

The chain uses TRBV18 and TRBJ2-3, with D tentatively TRBD2 (5 bases). V lost 6 bases to trimming and J lost 2 bases, with 12 bases between them. Germline lookup yields CDR1 KGHSH and CDR2 LQKENI. CDR3 length equals 14 residues. This CDR3 is CASSRRTITDTQYF. CDR3 nucleotide sequence: TGTGCCAGCTCCCGGAGGACCATCACAGATACGCAGTATTTT.

V usage is TRBV9 and J usage is TRBJ2-7, with 8 nucleotides matching TRBD1. Trimming removed 5 bases from V and 6 bases from J; junction bases left unmatched: 22. In germline, CDR1 is SGDLS, CDR2 YYNGEE. The CDR3 consists of 18 residues. CDR3 loop: CASSSQGATSRVLGEQYF. CDR3 in DNA: TGTGCCAGCAGTTCTCAGGGGGCGACTTCTCGAGTTTTGGGCGAGCAGTACTTC.

The CDR3 sequence: CAIREKGQGVGGTEAFF. CDR3 DNA sequence: TGTGCCATCAGAGAGAAGGGACAGGGGGTTGGGGGAACTGAAGCTTTCTTT. The gene calls are TRBV10-3 and TRBJ1-1; 11 bases are shared with TRBD1. The germline CDR1 and CDR2 sequences are ENHRY and SYGVKD. V gave up 6 bases and J gave up 5 bases; unmatched junction bases: 14. This CDR3 is built from 17 residues.

The chain combines TRBV2 with TRBJ2-7; perhaps TRBD1 as D (5 bases). Germline CDR1 and CDR2: SNHLY and FYNNEI. The CDR3 has 13 amino acids. V was cut by 6 bases and J by 6 bases, with 15 bases left in between. CDR3 sequence (DNA): TGTGCCAGCAGGGACACCAGGGTTGGCGAGCAGTACTTC. It translates to CASRDTRVGEQYF.

V is TRBV6-2 or TRBV6-3 and J is TRBJ1-1; 9 bases are a match to TRBD1. V dropped 5 bases and J dropped 0; count of bases not matched to a gene: 7. This CDR3 contains 16 residues. The germline V gene has CDR1 MNHEY and CDR2 SVGEGT. The CDR3 region has the DNA TGTGCCAGCAGTCGCCCAGGGACAGGGTTGAACACTGAAGCTTTCTTT. Translated, it gives CASSRPGTGLNTEAFF.

This chain connects TRBV12-5 to TRBJ2-7; 12 bases align to TRBD1. V gave up 6 bases and J gave up 2 bases; unmatched junction bases: 14. The CDR3 runs to 18 residues. Germline CDR1 is LGHNT and CDR2 is FRNRAP. The CDR3 DNA is TGTGCTAGTGGCCTCGGAACCGGGACAGGGGGCTTAACCTACGAGCAGTACTTC. As protein: CASGLGTGTGGLTYEQYF.

The CDR3 here is CASSLGGGEPQHF. The CDR3 nucleotides read TGTGCCAGCAGCCTCGGAGGGGGGGAGCCCCAGCATTTT. The rearrangement links TRBV13 to TRBJ1-5; the D gene is possibly TRBD1 (6 bases). CDR3 length: 13 residues. V shed 5 bases and J shed 8 bases, with 13 bases lying between them. CDR1 PRHDT and CDR2 FYEKMQ come from the germline V gene (reference sequence). The complete variable domain, with remaining parts taken from reference TRBV13 and TRBJ1-5, reads AAGVIQSPRHLIKEKRETATLKCYPIPRHDTVYWYQQGPGQDPQFLISFYEKMQSDKGSIPDRFSAQQFSDYHSELNMSSLELGDSALYFCASSLGGGEPQHFGDGTRLSIL.

The V call is TRBV30, the J call TRBJ1-2, with no clear D. CDR1 is GTSNPN and CDR2 is SVGIG in the germline V gene (reference sequence). Trimming shortened V by 0 bases and J by 8 bases, and 10 bases separated the two germline ends. The CDR3 loop spans 12 amino acids. The CDR3: CAWSVHSMGYTF. CDR3 DNA: TGTGCCTGGAGTGTACACAGTATGGGCTACACCTTC.

The V call is TRBV21-1, the J call TRBJ1-6; TRBD1, the table's D call, lacks a check against the DNA. TRBV21-1 is designated a pseudogene. This CDR3 region has 15 residues. The DNA of the CDR3 is TGTGCCAGCACCCCAGAAGGGGGTTATAATTCACCCCTCCACTTT. It encodes CASTPEGGYNSPLHF.

The chain links TRBV24-1 to TRBJ2-1, with TRBD2 matching over 10 bases. This CDR3 is 15 amino acids long. The germline gives CDR1 KGHDR, CDR2 SFDVKD. The ends lost 6 bases at V and 7 bases at J; junction bases unmatched: 8. As DNA, the CDR3 is TGTGCCACCAGTCCCGGGACTAGCGAATGGAATGAGCAGTTCTTC. Its protein is CATSPGTSEWNEQFF.

The rearrangement links TRBV7-9 to TRBJ1-1; D is unclear. There are 16 residues in the CDR3. The germline V and J ends were trimmed by 1 base and 1 base, with 13 bases remaining between them. The germline CDR1 and CDR2 sequences are SEHNR and FQNEAQ (reference sequence). CDR3 coding DNA: TGTGCCAGCAGCTTAGGTGAGACAACGAGGAACACTGAAGCTTTCTTT. Its translation: CASSLGETTRNTEAFF.

The chain is built from TRBV29-1 and TRBJ1-1; 9 bases align to TRBD1. V trimming: 5 bases; J trimming: 4 bases; junction bases outside the gene matches: 8. The CDR3 spans 14 residues. Germline CDR1 reads SQVTM; CDR2 reads ANQGSEA. The CDR3 DNA follows: TGCAGCGTTAACCAACAGGGGGCGCGCACTGAAGCTTTCTTT. The encoded protein is CSVNQQGARTEAFF.

This chain connects TRBV19 to TRBJ2-5, with D perhaps TRBD1 (5 bases). V lost 6 bases, J lost 5 bases, and 16 bases lay in between. The length of the CDR3 is 14 residues. CDR1 and CDR2 (germline): LNHDA, SQIVND (reference sequence). CDR3 DNA: TGTGCCAGTAGCTTAACCAGACAGAGGGAGACCCAGTACTTC. It encodes CASSLTRQRETQYF.

The chain carries TRBV5-6 and TRBJ1-5, with 7 positions matching TRBD1. The V gene's germline CDR1 is SGHDT and CDR2 YYEEEE. The CDR3 covers 14 residues. V was clipped by 2 bases and J by 6 bases; unmatched bases: 5. The CDR3 DNA follows: TGTGCCAGCAGCTTCTGGACAGGCCTTCAGCCCCAGCATTTT. It yields the protein CASSFWTGLQPQHF.

The count of this clone is one. The chain has TRBV27 and TRBJ2-6; a possible D gene is TRBD1 (5 bases). Germline V lookup: CDR1 MNHEY, CDR2 SMNVEV (reference sequence). This CDR3 has 17 amino acids. Trimming left V 7 bases short and J 2 bases short, with 18 bases between. This CDR3 is CASKGPSGYPGANVLTF. In DNA, the CDR3 is TGTGCCAGCAAGGGCCCTTCAGGGTATCCTGGGGCCAACGTCCTGACTTTC.

The chain couples TRBV7-9 to TRBJ2-5; D is undetermined. V lost 5 bases and J lost 0, with 10 bases in between. CDR3 length: 14 amino acids. Looked up from germline, CDR1 is SEHNR and CDR2 is FQNEAQ (reference sequence). The CDR3 here is CASSDSMYQETQYF. In DNA form, the CDR3 reads TGTGCCAGCAGCGATAGCATGTACCAAGAGACCCAGTACTTC.

CDR3 sequence (DNA): TGCGCCAGCAGCCCCGGACAGGGACCTTTTAGTGAAAAACTGTTTTTT. This sequence encodes CASSPGQGPFSEKLFF. The chain uses TRBV5-1 and TRBJ1-4; the match to TRBD1 covers 8 bases. Germline assignment: CDR1 SGHRS and CDR2 YFSETQ. The CDR3 runs to 16 residues. V trimming: 4 bases; J trimming: 7 bases; junction bases outside the gene matches: 12. Filled out from reference TRBV5-1 and TRBJ1-4, the complete variable domain reads KAGVTQTPRYLIKTRGQQVTLSCSPISGHRSVSWYQQTPGQGLQFLFEYFSETQRNKGNFPGRFSGRQFSNSRSEMNVSTLELGDSALYLCASSPGQGPFSEKLFFGSGTQLSVL.

This clone was observed a handful of times. The chain has TRBV10-1 and TRBJ1-5; TRBD1 aligns across 7 bases. Germline lookup yields CDR1 WNHNN and CDR2 SYGVQD (reference sequence). V trimming: 10 bases; J trimming: 9 bases; junction bases outside the gene matches: 9. The CDR3 has 12 residues. The CDR3: CATRQGAVPQHF. The CDR3 region has the DNA TGCGCCACCAGACAGGGAGCAGTGCCCCAGCATTTT.

The chain joins TRBV18 to TRBJ1-6, with D possibly TRBD1 on 6 matching bases. This CDR3 spans 17 amino acids. The germline V gene has CDR1 KGHSH and CDR2 LQKENI. V was cut by 0 bases and J by 2 bases, with 11 bases left in between. Here the CDR3 reads CASSPPGAGPYNSPLHF. In DNA, the CDR3 is TGTGCCAGCTCACCACCGGGGGCGGGCCCCTATAATTCACCCCTCCACTTT.

This rearrangement joins TRBV13 to TRBJ2-1; the D gene is possibly TRBD1 (6 bases). V was clipped by 3 bases and J by 7 bases, with 19 bases between them. CDR3 length equals 16 residues. Looked up from germline, CDR1 is PRHDT and CDR2 is FYEKMQ (reference sequence). CDR3 loop: CASSFARWGRGNEQFF. The CDR3 DNA sequence: TGTGCCAGCAGCTTTGCGAGGTGGGGAAGGGGGAATGAGCAGTTCTTC. The complete variable domain, with remaining parts taken from reference TRBV13 and TRBJ2-1, reads AAGVIQSPRHLIKEKRETATLKCYPIPRHDTVYWYQQGPGQDPQFLISFYEKMQSDKGSIPDRFSAQQFSDYHSELNMSSLELGDSALYFCASSFARWGRGNEQFFGPGTRLTVL.

J is TRBJ2-7 and V is TRBV7-2; tentatively, D is TRBD1 (6 bases). Trimming left V 5 bases short and J 4 bases short, with 21 bases between. This CDR3 contains 16 residues. CDR1 and CDR2 from the germline V gene are SGHTA and FQGNSA. The CDR3 nucleotides read TGTGCCAGCAGCGCCCTACAGGGAAAATCCATATACGAGCAGTACTTC. Protein sequence: CASSALQGKSIYEQYF. The variable domain in full, completed from reference TRBV7-2 and TRBJ2-7, reads GAGVSQSPSNKVTEKGKDVELRCDPISGHTALYWYRQSLGQGLEFLIYFQGNSAPDKSGLPSDRFSAERTGGSVSTLTIQRTQQEDSAVYLCASSALQGKSIYEQYFGPGTRLTVT.